The 2 T cell receptor beta chains given below trace back to one sample, sequenced in a study of T cells expressing NK-cell markers (dated by TCRdb to the early 2020s). Preparation of the library involved 5' RACE. Sequencing was performed on an Illumina HiSeq 2000. TCRdb reprocessed the reads, so every CDR3 protein sequence counts as one entry and DNA is not shown. This sample's table contains 350,000 to 450,000 distinct CDR3 sequences. Jointly, the top ten make up around 5% of the sample. Sample: blood T cells: a sorted CD56 or NKG2C T cell subset, CD4+ or CD8+ T cells, or bulk PBMC T cells (not recorded which). Receptors originate from a man aged 18-75 years in good health.

The chain links TRBV5-3 to TRBJ2-1; TCRdb's assignment of TRBD1 cannot be checked, as there is no DNA. TRBV5-3 is designated an ORF whose function remains uncertain. The CDR3 spans 14 residues. CDR3 amino acids: CARRSPGPCNEQFF.

The chain carries TRBV11-2 and TRBJ2-2; TCRdb's D gene call, TRBD1, goes unchecked for lack of DNA. Germline CDR1 SGHAT, CDR2 FQNNGV. The CDR3 runs to 15 residues. This chain's CDR3 is CASNPRQGGTGELFF.